The clone carrying this TCR beta chain was counted only a few times. Its antigen remains unidentified. This entry comes from a study of T cell responses to AZD1222 COVID-19 vaccine. Study findings and constraints: Reportedly, nearly half the spike-specific TCRs target unmutated variant regions. Among the donors, most were white British and more were female, and clonal diversity was possibly underestimated. After two AZD1222 doses, spike-specific TCR breadth and depth rose versus day 0.

Looked up from germline, CDR1 is MNHEY and CDR2 is SVGAGI. This CDR3 comprises 15 residues. J gave up 6 bases and V 6 bases, and 9 bases lay outside the gene matches. Second-dose schedules of about 4 or about 12 weeks were combined. Using immunoSEQ multiplex PCR, the repertoire was profiled, and TCRdb retains in-frame clones only, with some absent. The sample yields about 150,000 clones, roughly 89% seen once. The chain carries TRBV6-5 and TRBJ2-1, with TRBD1 matching 9 bases. This sequence originates from an adult who received the AZD1222 COVID-19 vaccine. The specimen was peripheral blood, collected 28 days after the second AZD1222 dose. For the CDR3, the DNA is TGTGCCAGCAGCACCCGAGTGACAGGGGGCAATGAGCAGTTCTTC. It translates to CASSTRVTGGNEQFF.